The next 22 T cell receptor beta chains were all read from a single sample in a study of STAT5B mutations in CD4+ large granular lymphocyte leukemia. Only in-frame clones appear in the TCRdb table, and some are missing; sequencing was by immunoSEQ multiplex PCR. Of tens of thousands of clones in the sample, about 69% are singletons; the top ten hold 3% to 3.5%. The sequencing input was CD4+ T cells from blood buffy coats. The receptors come from a human donor in good health.

The chain uses TRBV5-1 and TRBJ2-7, with a weak D call TRBD2 (6 bases). Trimming stripped 7 bases from V and 0 bases from J, with 17 bases between. This CDR3 is built from 15 residues. CDR1 SGHRS and CDR2 YFSETQ come from the germline V gene. The CDR3 sequence: CASGLGAGNSYEQYF. For the CDR3, the DNA is TGCGCCAGCGGACTTGGGGCGGGAAACTCCTACGAGCAGTACTTC.

The chain combines TRBV18 with TRBJ1-2, with unresolved D. Germline values: CDR1 KGHSH, CDR2 LQKENI. V gave up 0 bases and J gave up 2 bases, with 7 bases separating them. The CDR3 runs 14 residues. The CDR3 sequence is CASSPPWQNYGYTF. DNA for the CDR3: TGTGCCAGCTCACCACCGTGGCAGAACTATGGCTACACCTTC.

V is TRBV28 and J is TRBJ2-7; no clear D. V lost 2 bases, J lost 4 bases, and 3 bases lay in between. The CDR3 is 11 amino acids. CDR1 and CDR2 from the germline V gene are MDHEN and SYDVKM. The DNA of the CDR3 is TGTGCCAGCAGTTTAACGTACGAGCAGTACTTC. Its protein product is CASSLTYEQYF.

This chain uses TRBV11-3 with TRBJ2-3; D gene uncertain. Germline CDR1 SGHNT, CDR2 YENEEA. Trimming stripped 3 bases from V and 0 bases from J, with 10 bases between. The CDR3 is made up of 15 amino acids. Here the CDR3 DNA reads TGTGCCAGCAGCTTGGGCGGTACTAGCACAGATACGCAGTATTTT. It codes for CASSLGGTSTDTQYF.

This clone has just a few counts. This chain uses TRBV4-1 with TRBJ2-7, with a weak D call TRBD2 (6 bases). The CDR3 sequence is 16 residues long. With 1 base removed from V and 6 bases from J, the gap between germline ends came to 19 bases. Germline CDR1 is MGHRA and CDR2 is YSYEKL. The CDR3 here is CASSQAGAAGLSEQYF. The CDR3 DNA reads TGCGCCAGCAGCCAAGCTGGGGCAGCGGGCTTGAGCGAGCAGTACTTC.

This chain uses TRBV2 with TRBJ2-7, with 7 nucleotides matching TRBD1. V was pared by 7 bases and J by 4 bases, with 10 bases of the junction left unmatched. The CDR3 is made up of 14 amino acids. CDR1 and CDR2 (germline): SNHLY, FYNNEI. CDR3 coding DNA: TGTGCCAGCAAACGACAGGGAGAAGGGTACGAGCAGTACTTC. Protein: CASKRQGEGYEQYF.

The V call is TRBV9, the J call TRBJ1-1; 10 bases map to TRBD1. The V and J ends lost 1 base and 4 bases, in that order; junction bases with no gene match: 4. The CDR3 consists of 15 residues. CDR1 SGDLS and CDR2 YYNGEE come from the germline V gene. For the CDR3, the DNA is TGTGCCAGCAGCGTATGGGGGGACAGGGGCACTGAAGCTTTCTTT. The encoded protein is CASSVWGDRGTEAFF.

The chain uses TRBV27 and TRBJ2-7; the D gene is possibly TRBD1 (6 bases). V was trimmed by 5 bases and J by 3 bases, leaving 8 bases between them. Germline CDR1 is MNHEY and CDR2 is SMNVEV (reference sequence). The CDR3 is 12 residues long. The CDR3 coding sequence is TGTGCCAGCAGTAAACAGGGCTACGAGCAGTACTTC. Its protein is CASSKQGYEQYF.

This chain uses TRBV29-1 with TRBJ2-7, with D maybe TRBD2 (6 bases). Germline V lookup: CDR1 SQVTM, CDR2 ANQGSEA. The V end lost 6 bases, the J end lost 6 bases, and 18 bases lay between the germline ends. The CDR3 is 13 residues long. The CDR3 DNA sequence: TGCAGCGTGGAGAGGGGAGGTGGAGGCGAGCAGTACTTC. This gives the protein CSVERGGGGEQYF.

Regarding this clone: The sample carries other DNA sequences with the same CDR3. This sequence joins TRBV2 and TRBJ1-5; D is unclear. CDR3 size: 13 residues. Trimming took 3 bases from V and 4 from J, leaving 7 bases between them. The germline gives CDR1 SNHLY, CDR2 FYNNEI. DNA for the CDR3: TGTGCCAGCAGTGACGGGCGAAATCAGCCCCAGCATTTT. Its protein is CASSDGRNQPQHF.

Only one count was recorded for this clone. The CDR3 loop reads CASSPDSSGSNEKLFF. The DNA for the CDR3 is TGTGCCAGCAGCCCCGACTCTAGCGGGTCTAATGAAAAACTGTTTTTT. V is TRBV7-2 and J is TRBJ1-4; the D is unclear. From germline, CDR1 is SGHTA and CDR2 FQGNSA. The CDR3 has 16 residues. V gave up 5 bases and J gave up 3 bases, with 16 bases separating them.

CDR3 loop: CAISSGTGVEGYTF. The CDR3 nucleotides read TGTGCCATCAGTTCCGGGACAGGAGTAGAGGGCTACACCTTC. J is TRBJ1-2 and V is TRBV10-3; 8 bases map to TRBD1. With V trimmed by 5 bases and J by 8 bases, 10 bases remained unmatched. The CDR3 has 14 residues. Germline-derived CDR1 and CDR2 are ENHRY and SYGVKD.

The V call is TRBV29-1, the J call TRBJ2-3; 8 nucleotides line up with TRBD1. The CDR3 totals 14 residues. CDR1 is SQVTM, CDR2 ANQGSEA, per germline. V shed 6 bases, J shed 0 bases, and the junction held 5 bases outside the gene matches. The CDR3 nucleotides read TGCAGCGTAATCGGGACAGGAAGCACAGATACGCAGTATTTT. It translates to CSVIGTGSTDTQYF.

V usage is TRBV5-4 and J usage is TRBJ2-5; D remains unclear. TRBJ2-7 matches the DNA end more closely, so the J call is doubtful. Germline V gene lookup returns CDR1 SGHNT and CDR2 YYREEE (reference sequence). CDR3 length: 13 residues. CDR3 residues: CASSLDISYEQYF. The CDR3 DNA reads TGTGCCAGCAGCTTGGACATTTCCTACGAGCAGTACTTC.

The CDR3 loop is CASRVPFGGNEQYF. The CDR3 coding sequence is TGTGCCAGCAGGGTACCCTTCGGCGGGAACGAGCAGTACTTC. The rearrangement links TRBV2 to TRBJ2-7; D is possibly TRBD2 (6 bases). CDR1 is SNHLY and CDR2 is FYNNEI in the germline V gene. The germline V and J ends were trimmed by 6 bases and 5 bases, with 17 bases remaining between them. This CDR3 has 14 amino acids.

This clone was observed a single time. The chain links TRBV19 to TRBJ2-3; 13 nucleotides line up with TRBD2. With 6 bases clipped from V and 2 bases from J, the junction kept 14 bases outside the gene matches. There are 19 residues in the CDR3. Germline lookup yields CDR1 LNHDA and CDR2 SQIVND (reference sequence). The CDR3 loop reads CASRGFVGTSGTITDTQYF. The CDR3 nucleotides are TGTGCCAGTAGGGGCTTCGTAGGGACTAGCGGGACTATCACAGATACGCAGTATTTT.

This clone appeared once. The rearrangement uses TRBV19 and TRBJ1-5, with D possibly TRBD1 on 5 matching bases. Germline V gives CDR1 LNHDA, CDR2 SQIVND (reference sequence). The CDR3 covers 22 residues. Deletions cut 5 bases from V and 7 bases from J, with 39 bases between. CDR3 sequence (DNA): TGTGCCAGTAGTGCAGCCCCTAAATCCTCCGGGGCCACAGGAGGGAGCCGGCAGCCCCAGCATTTT. It translates to CASSAAPKSSGATGGSRQPQHF.

In its sample, this clone ranks as medium-sized. The chain carries TRBV30 and TRBJ1-3; no firm D call. V was shortened by 2 bases and J by 0 bases, with 5 bases between the two germline ends. CDR1 GTSNPN and CDR2 SVGIG come from the germline V gene (reference sequence). This CDR3 spans 13 amino acids. CDR3 loop: CAWSRSSGNTIYF. The CDR3 DNA follows: TGTGCCTGGAGTAGGAGCTCTGGAAACACCATATATTTT.

The chain employs TRBV27 and TRBJ2-7; 9 bases map to TRBD1. Germline V CDR1 and CDR2: MNHEY, SMNVEV (reference sequence). With V trimmed by 3 bases and J by 5 bases, 11 bases remained unmatched. The CDR3 is 16 residues long. The CDR3: CASSFRGTGFMHEQYF. In DNA, the CDR3 is TGTGCCAGCAGTTTTCGAGGGACAGGGTTTATGCACGAGCAGTACTTC.

The rearrangement links TRBV7-2 to TRBJ2-1; no firm D call. The germline gives CDR1 SGHTA, CDR2 FQGNSA. The CDR3 consists of 15 residues. Trimming stripped 5 bases from V and 4 bases from J, with 15 bases between. The CDR3 nucleotides read TGTGCCAGCAGCCCCGATGATTCGGGTTACAATGAGCAGTTCTTC. As protein: CASSPDDSGYNEQFF.

In its sample, this clone was seen a few times. This sequence joins TRBV2 and TRBJ1-1; D gene ambiguous. V was pared by 11 bases and J by 1 base, with 17 bases between. The CDR3 contains 14 residues. Germline lookup yields CDR1 SNHLY and CDR2 FYNNEI. CDR3 DNA sequence: TGTGCCGTACTCCGGGTTGAGGGGAACACTGAAGCTTTCTTT. It encodes CAVLRVEGNTEAFF. Full variable domain (outside the CDR3, taken from reference TRBV2 and TRBJ1-1): EPEVTQTPSHQVTQMGQEVILRCVPISNHLYFYWYRQILGQKVEFLVSFYNNEISEKSEIFDDQFSVERPDGSNFTLKIRSTKLEDSAMYFCAVLRVEGNTEAFFGQGTRLTVV.

The chain uses TRBV5-1 and TRBJ2-7; TRBD2 agrees at 9 bases. Germline loops: CDR1 SGHRS, CDR2 YFSETQ. V lost 3 bases to trimming and J lost 3 bases; unmatched junction nucleotides: 10. The CDR3 sequence is 16 residues long. The CDR3 DNA sequence: TGCGCCAGCAGCTCAGGGACTAGCCTTACTAACTACGAGCAGTACTTC. Protein sequence: CASSSGTSLTNYEQYF.